One and the same sample provided the 19 T cell receptor beta chains below, sequenced in a study of T cell responses to AZD1222 COVID-19 vaccine. The table came from immunoSEQ multiplex PCR; TCRdb's copy has only in-frame clones and leaves some out. The sample consists of roughly 140,000 clones, approximately 90% of them appearing once. This material consisted of peripheral blood, taken on day 0 of AZD1222 vaccination. These receptors were collected from an adult in good health.

The chain employs TRBV19 and TRBJ1-2; 9 bases match TRBD1. The CDR3 spans 15 residues. Germline assignment: CDR1 LNHDA and CDR2 SQIVND (reference sequence). J lost 0 bases, V lost 4 bases, and 3 bases had no gene match. Written as DNA, the CDR3 is TGTGCCAGTAGTAAGGACAGGGGAGCTAACTATGGCTACACCTTC. It codes for CASSKDRGANYGYTF.

The rearrangement links TRBV28 to TRBJ1-1; D not certain. CDR1 and CDR2 from the germline V gene are MDHEN and SYDVKM. V shed 3 bases and J shed 8 bases, with 7 bases lying between them. The CDR3 length is 11 residues. CDR3 protein: CASSFRSEAFF. DNA of the CDR3: TGTGCCAGCAGTTTCAGAAGCGAAGCTTTCTTT.

The V call is TRBV6-1, the J call TRBJ1-2, with D possibly TRBD1 on 5 matching bases. Germline CDR1 and CDR2: MNHNS and SASEGT. CDR3 length: 17 residues. V was pared by 1 base and J by 0 bases, with 15 bases between. The CDR3 DNA is TGTGCCAGCAGTGAAGGGGCCAGGACAATAGCTAACTATGGCTACACCTTC. Translating it yields CASSEGARTIANYGYTF.

V and J are TRBV5-1 and TRBJ2-7; TRBD1 agrees at 8 bases. This CDR3 region has 13 residues. CDR1 SGHRS and CDR2 YFSETQ come from the germline V gene. V lost 5 bases, J lost 5 bases, and 6 bases stayed unmatched. CDR3 nucleotides: TGCGCCAGCAGAACAGGGGGTGCCCACGAGCAGTACTTC. This gives the protein CASRTGGAHEQYF.

Only one count was recorded for this clone. The chain recombines TRBV7-9 with TRBJ2-7, with 13 bases fitting TRBD2. V lost 5 bases to trimming and J lost 2 bases; unmatched junction nucleotides: 3. The CDR3 sequence is 15 residues long. From germline, CDR1 is SEHNR and CDR2 FQNEAQ (reference sequence). The CDR3 region has the DNA TGTGCCAGCAGCCCCGGACTAGCGGGGGCCTACGAGCAGTACTTC. Protein sequence: CASSPGLAGAYEQYF. Complete variable domain (other parts from reference TRBV7-9 and TRBJ2-7): DTGVSQNPRHKITKRGQNVTFRCDPISEHNRLYWYRQTLGQGPEFLTYFQNEAQLEKSRLLSDRFSAERPKGSFSTLEIQRTEQGDSAMYLCASSPGLAGAYEQYFGPGTRLTVT.

The rearrangement links TRBV27 to TRBJ1-5; D remains unclear. The CDR3 runs 13 residues. V gave up 4 bases and J gave up 2 bases, with 6 bases separating them. Germline V gives CDR1 MNHEY, CDR2 SMNVEV (reference sequence). CDR3 sequence (DNA): TGTGCCAGCAGTTGGAAGGGCAATCAGCCCCAGCATTTT. It specifies CASSWKGNQPQHF.

The chain carries TRBV28 and TRBJ2-7; D is unresolved. The CDR3 has 18 residues. The V and J ends lost 6 bases and 3 bases respectively, with 27 bases between them. The germline gives CDR1 MDHEN, CDR2 SYDVKM. In DNA, the CDR3 is TGTGCCAGCAGCACCCGAGTTGTTGATGGTACTAACTACTACGAGCAGTACTTC. This codes for CASSTRVVDGTNYYEQYF. The entire variable domain, with the rest obtained from reference TRBV28 and TRBJ2-7, is as follows: DVKVTQSSRYLVKRTGEKVFLECVQDMDHENMFWYRQDPGLGLRLIYFSYDVKMKEKGDIPEGYSVSREKKERFSLILESASTNQTSMYLCASSTRVVDGTNYYEQYFGPGTRLTVT.

This clone came up a few times. CDR3 residues: CATSPSATINTQYF. The CDR3 DNA follows: TGTGCCACGTCCCCAAGCGCCACCATAAATACGCAGTATTTT. The V and J genes are TRBV30 and TRBJ2-3; D is ambiguous. Germline CDR1 reads GTSNPN; CDR2 reads SVGIG (reference sequence). The CDR3 extends over 14 amino acids. V lost 8 bases and J lost 7, with 22 bases in between.

V gene TRBV7-9 combines with J gene TRBJ2-5, with D unresolved. Trimming removed 1 base at V and 5 bases at J, with 2 bases between. Per germline, CDR1 SEHNR and CDR2 FQNEAQ (reference sequence). This CDR3 spans 11 amino acids. The CDR3 loop is CASSLDETQYF. The CDR3 DNA follows: TGTGCCAGCAGCTTAGACGAGACCCAGTACTTC.

The chain joins TRBV9 to TRBJ1-5; D not certain. Trimming shortened V by 0 bases and J by 4 bases, and 20 bases separated the two germline ends. The CDR3 has 18 amino acids. CDR1 is SGDLS, CDR2 YYNGEE, per germline. The CDR3 loop is CASSVEYRGNPINQPQHF. In DNA form, the CDR3 reads TGTGCCAGCAGCGTAGAGTATCGGGGAAACCCAATTAATCAGCCCCAGCATTTT.

This rearrangement joins TRBV9 to TRBJ2-1; no clear D. Per the germline V gene, CDR1 is SGDLS and CDR2 is YYNGEE. V was clipped by 0 bases and J by 0 bases, with 7 bases between them. The CDR3 has 15 amino acids. The CDR3 region is CASSVGQDSYNEQFF. The CDR3, as DNA: TGTGCCAGCAGCGTAGGGCAGGACTCCTACAATGAGCAGTTCTTC.

V is TRBV7-2 and J is TRBJ2-7; D may match TRBD1 or TRBD2 (6 bases each). Germline lookup yields CDR1 SGHTA and CDR2 FQGNSA. V lost 7 bases and J 2 bases, leaving 18 bases between the germline ends. This CDR3 region has 15 residues. CDR3 sequence (DNA): TGTGCCAGCACCCTCGTGGGGGGCACGACCTACGAGCAGTACTTC. This gives the protein CASTLVGGTTYEQYF.

J is TRBJ1-4 and V is TRBV6-5, with D maybe TRBD1 (5 bases). CDR3 length: 15 amino acids. Deletions cut 2 bases from V and 5 bases from J, with 12 bases between. Germline CDR1 and CDR2: MNHEY and SVGAGI. CDR3 sequence (DNA): TGTGCCAGCAGTTACGCGTCAGGGCGAAATGAAAAACTGTTTTTT. Translating it yields CASSYASGRNEKLFF.

The chain joins TRBV5-4 to TRBJ1-2; D is possibly TRBD1 (5 bases). The CDR3 has 14 residues. The germline V gene has CDR1 SGHNT and CDR2 YYREEE (reference sequence). V dropped 5 bases and J dropped 0 bases, with 11 bases sitting between them. CDR3 protein: CASSKGHSNYGYTF. The CDR3 nucleotides are TGTGCCAGCAGTAAAGGACACTCTAACTATGGCTACACCTTC.

The V call is TRBV6-5, the J call TRBJ1-2, with 7 nucleotides matching TRBD1. Germline V gene sequence: CDR1 MNHEY, CDR2 SVGAGI. V lost 10 bases to trimming and J lost 8 bases; unmatched junction nucleotides: 10. CDR3 length equals 12 residues. In DNA form, the CDR3 reads TGTGCCACCCAGACAGGGTCTCGGGGCTACACCTTC. Translation gives CATQTGSRGYTF.

V and J are TRBV19 and TRBJ2-1, with a weak D call TRBD2 (5 bases). Germline V lookup: CDR1 LNHDA, CDR2 SQIVND (reference sequence). The CDR3 is made up of 14 amino acids. The V end was cut by 3 bases, the J end by 7 bases, with 13 bases between. CDR3 region: CASSITGNGNEQFF. For the CDR3, the DNA is TGTGCCAGTAGTATCACGGGAAACGGGAATGAGCAGTTCTTC.

The V call is TRBV5-4, the J call TRBJ2-1; D remains ambiguous. Trimming took 5 bases from V and 9 from J, leaving 9 bases between them. The CDR3 has 11 amino acids. Germline-derived CDR1 and CDR2 are SGHNT and YYREEE (reference sequence). The CDR3 region has the DNA TGTGCCAGCAGTGAGAATCTTGAGCAGTTCTTC. This translates into CASSENLEQFF.

The CDR3 DNA is TGCGCCAGCAGCGTCCCGGGACTAGCGGGGGGAGCGGATACGCAGTATTTT. Translating it yields CASSVPGLAGGADTQYF. This rearrangement joins TRBV5-1 to TRBJ2-3; TRBD2 agrees at 15 bases. Germline V gene lookup returns CDR1 SGHRS and CDR2 YFSETQ. The V segment lost 4 bases and the J segment 6 bases; nucleotides outside the gene matches: 9. The CDR3 runs to 17 residues. Full variable domain (remainder filled in from reference TRBV5-1 and TRBJ2-3): KAGVTQTPRYLIKTRGQQVTLSCSPISGHRSVSWYQQTPGQGLQFLFEYFSETQRNKGNFPGRFSGRQFSNSRSEMNVSTLELGDSALYLCASSVPGLAGGADTQYFGPGTRLTVL.

The CDR3 loop is CASSQRGSKNIQYF. The DNA of the CDR3 is TGTGCCAGCAGCCAAAGGGGTTCGAAAAACATTCAGTACTTC. V is TRBV14 and J is TRBJ2-4; D perhaps matches TRBD1 (5 bases). Trimming took off 2 bases at V and 4 bases at J, with 9 bases between the two ends. The CDR3 is made up of 14 amino acids. Germline CDR1 reads SGHDN; CDR2 reads FVKESK.